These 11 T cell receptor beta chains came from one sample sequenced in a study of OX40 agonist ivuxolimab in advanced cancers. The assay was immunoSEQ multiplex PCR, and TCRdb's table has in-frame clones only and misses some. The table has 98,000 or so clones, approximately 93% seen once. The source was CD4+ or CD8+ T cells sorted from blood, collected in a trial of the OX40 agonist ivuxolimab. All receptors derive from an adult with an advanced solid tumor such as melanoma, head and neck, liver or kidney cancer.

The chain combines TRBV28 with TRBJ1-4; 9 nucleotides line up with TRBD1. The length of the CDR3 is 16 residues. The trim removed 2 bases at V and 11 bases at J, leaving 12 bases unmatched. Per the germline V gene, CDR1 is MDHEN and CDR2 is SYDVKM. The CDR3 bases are TGTGCCAGCAGTTTACCCCTACAGGGGGCCCGACAGAAACTGTTTTTT. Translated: CASSLPLQGARQKLFF.

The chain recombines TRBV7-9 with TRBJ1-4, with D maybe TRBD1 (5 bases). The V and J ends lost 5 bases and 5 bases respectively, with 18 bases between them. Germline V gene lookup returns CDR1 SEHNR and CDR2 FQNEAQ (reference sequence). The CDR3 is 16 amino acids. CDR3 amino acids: CASSDLYRGENEKLFF. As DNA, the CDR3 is TGTGCCAGCAGCGACTTATATAGGGGTGAGAATGAAAAACTGTTTTTT. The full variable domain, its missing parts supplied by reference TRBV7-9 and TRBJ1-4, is DTGVSQNPRHKITKRGQNVTFRCDPISEHNRLYWYRQTLGQGPEFLTYFQNEAQLEKSRLLSDRFSAERPKGSFSTLEIQRTEQGDSAMYLCASSDLYRGENEKLFFGSGTQLSVL.

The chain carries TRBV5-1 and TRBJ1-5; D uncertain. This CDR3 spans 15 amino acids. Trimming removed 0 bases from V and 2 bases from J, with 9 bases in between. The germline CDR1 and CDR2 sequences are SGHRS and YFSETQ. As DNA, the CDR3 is TGCGCCAGCAGCTTGGATAACGGGGGCAATCAGCCCCAGCATTTT. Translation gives CASSLDNGGNQPQHF.

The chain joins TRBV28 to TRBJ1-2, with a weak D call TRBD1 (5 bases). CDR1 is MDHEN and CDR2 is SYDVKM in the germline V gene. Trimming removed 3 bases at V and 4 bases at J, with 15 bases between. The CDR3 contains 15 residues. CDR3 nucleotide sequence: TGTGCCAGCAGTTTGGAAGGTCAGGGCCTCTATGGCTACACCTTC. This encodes CASSLEGQGLYGYTF.

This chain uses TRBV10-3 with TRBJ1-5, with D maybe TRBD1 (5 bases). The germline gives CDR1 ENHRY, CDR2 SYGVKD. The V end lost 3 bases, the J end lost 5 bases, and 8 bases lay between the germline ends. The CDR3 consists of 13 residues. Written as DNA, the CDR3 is TGTGCCATCAGTGATGACAGCCATCAGCCCCAGCATTTT. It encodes CAISDDSHQPQHF.

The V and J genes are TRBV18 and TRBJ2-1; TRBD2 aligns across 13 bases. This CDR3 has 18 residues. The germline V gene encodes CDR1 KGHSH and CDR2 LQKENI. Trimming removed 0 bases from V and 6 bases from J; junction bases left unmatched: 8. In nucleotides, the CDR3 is TGTGCCAGCTCACCACCTACTAGCGGGAGGGCCATAGGCAATGAGCAGTTCTTC. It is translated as CASSPPTSGRAIGNEQFF.

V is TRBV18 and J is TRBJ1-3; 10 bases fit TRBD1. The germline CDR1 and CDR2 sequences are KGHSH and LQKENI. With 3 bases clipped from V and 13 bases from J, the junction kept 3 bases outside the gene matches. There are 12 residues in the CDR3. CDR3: CASSPGTGEIYF. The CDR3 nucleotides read TGTGCCAGCTCACCTGGGACAGGGGAGATATATTTT.

The chain's CDR3 is CASSPLISRGNEQYF. CDR3 coding DNA: TGTGCCAGCAGTCCCCTCATCTCGAGGGGGAACGAGCAGTACTTC. The chain has TRBV27 and TRBJ2-7, with a weak D call TRBD1 (6 bases). Germline CDR1 and CDR2: MNHEY and SMNVEV (reference sequence). Trimming cost V 5 bases and J 5 bases, with 19 bases left between them. The CDR3 has 15 amino acids.

CDR3 in DNA: TGTGCCAGTAGGTTAGCGGGAGATGCCCTCTCTGGGGCCAACGTCCTGACTTTC. Protein: CASRLAGDALSGANVLTF. The chain uses TRBV19 and TRBJ2-6; TRBD2 matches 9 bases. V shed 6 bases, J shed 0 bases, and the junction held 9 bases outside the gene matches. The CDR3 contains 18 residues. Looked up from germline, CDR1 is LNHDA and CDR2 is SQIVND (reference sequence).

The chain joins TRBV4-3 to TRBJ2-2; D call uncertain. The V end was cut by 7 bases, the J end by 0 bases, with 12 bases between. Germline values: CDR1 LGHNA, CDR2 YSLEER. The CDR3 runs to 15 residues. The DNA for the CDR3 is TGCGCCAGCACCCGCGCGGTAACGAACACCGGGGAGCTGTTTTTT. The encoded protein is CASTRAVTNTGELFF.

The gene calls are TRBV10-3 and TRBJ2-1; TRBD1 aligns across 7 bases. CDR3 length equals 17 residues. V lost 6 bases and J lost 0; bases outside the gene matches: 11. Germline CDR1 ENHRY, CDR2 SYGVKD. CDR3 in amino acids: CAISPEGGQSSYNEQFF. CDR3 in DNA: TGTGCCATCAGCCCCGAAGGGGGACAGAGCTCCTACAATGAGCAGTTCTTC.